This T cell receptor beta chain appears in the sequencing data of a study of OX40 agonist ivuxolimab in advanced cancers. The study, taken as a whole, reports: At 0.1 to 3.0 mg/kg, clonal expansion of CD4+ and CD8+ blood T cells had occurred by week 6. Averaging showed that CD8+ T cells had more expanded clones than CD4+ did. It was also the case that some nonresponders had low normalized T-cell clonal expansion.

CDR1 GTSNPN and CDR2 SVGIG come from the germline V gene (reference sequence). The CDR3 is 11 amino acids. The ends were cut back, 4 bases at V and 1 base at J, with 4 bases in the middle. With regard to this clone: Its target is not known.

Here immunoSEQ multiplex PCR was the method, and the copy in TCRdb shows in-frame clones only, minus some. This repertoire shows tens of thousands of clones, approximately 90% found once; its top ten account for roughly 37%. Sample: CD4+ or CD8+ T cells sorted from blood, taken in a trial of the OX40 agonist ivuxolimab. This sequence was found in an adult with an advanced solid tumor such as melanoma, head and neck, liver or kidney cancer. V and J are TRBV30 and TRBJ1-1; D not certain. The CDR3 is CAWNGNTEAFF. The DNA for the CDR3 is TGTGCCTGGAACGGGAACACTGAAGCTTTCTTT. Using reference TRBV30 and TRBJ1-1 for the parts outside the CDR3, the full variable domain is SQTIHQWPATLVQPVGSPLSLECTVEGTSNPNLYWYRQAAGRGLQLLFYSVGIGQISSEVPQNLSASRPQDRQFILSSKKLLLSDSGFYLCAWNGNTEAFFGQGTRLTVV.